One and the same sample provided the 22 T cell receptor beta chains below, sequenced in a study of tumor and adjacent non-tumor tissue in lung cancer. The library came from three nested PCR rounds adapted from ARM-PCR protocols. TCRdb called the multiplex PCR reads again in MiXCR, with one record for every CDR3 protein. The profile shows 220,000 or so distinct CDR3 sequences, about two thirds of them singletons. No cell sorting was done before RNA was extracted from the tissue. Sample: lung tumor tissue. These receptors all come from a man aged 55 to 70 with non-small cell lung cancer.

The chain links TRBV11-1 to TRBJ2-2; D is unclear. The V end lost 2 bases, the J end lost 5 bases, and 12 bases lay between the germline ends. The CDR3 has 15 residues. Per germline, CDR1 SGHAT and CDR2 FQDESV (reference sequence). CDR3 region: CASSLKREVTGELFF. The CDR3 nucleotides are TGTGCCAGCAGCTTAAAACGAGAGGTTACCGGGGAGCTGTTTTTT.

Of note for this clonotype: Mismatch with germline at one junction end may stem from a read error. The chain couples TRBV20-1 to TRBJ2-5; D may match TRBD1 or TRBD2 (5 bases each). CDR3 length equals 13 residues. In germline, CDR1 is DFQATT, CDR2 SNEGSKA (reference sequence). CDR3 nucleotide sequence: TGCAGTGCTAGAGTAGGGACCGTTCCGACCCAGCACTTC. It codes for CSARVGTVPTQHF.

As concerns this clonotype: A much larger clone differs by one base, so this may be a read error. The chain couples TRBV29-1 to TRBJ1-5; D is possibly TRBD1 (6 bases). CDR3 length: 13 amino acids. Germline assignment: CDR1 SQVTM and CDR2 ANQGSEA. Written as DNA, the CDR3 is TGCAGCGTTCAAGCAGGGGCCTACCAGCCCCAGCAATTT. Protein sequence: CSVQAGAYQPQQF. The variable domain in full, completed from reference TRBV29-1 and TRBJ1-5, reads SAVISQKPSRDICQRGTSLTIQCQVDSQVTMMFWYRQQPGQSLTLIATANQGSEATYESGFVIDKFPISRPNLTFSTLTVSNMSPEDSSIYLCSVQAGAYQPQQFGDGTRLSIL.

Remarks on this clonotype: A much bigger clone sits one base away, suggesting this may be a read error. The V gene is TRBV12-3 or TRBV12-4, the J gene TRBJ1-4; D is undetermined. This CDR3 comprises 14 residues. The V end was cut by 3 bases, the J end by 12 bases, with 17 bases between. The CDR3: CASSFRQSGEELFF. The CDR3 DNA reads TGTGCCAGCAGTTTCCGCCAGAGCGGCGAAGAACTGTTTTTT.

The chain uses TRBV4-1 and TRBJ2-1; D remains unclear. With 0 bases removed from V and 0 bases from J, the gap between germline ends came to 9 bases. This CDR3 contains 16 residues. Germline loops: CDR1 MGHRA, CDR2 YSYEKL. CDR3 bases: TGCGCCAGCAGCCAAGAATACCAGTCCTCCTACAATGAGCAGTTCTTC. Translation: CASSQEYQSSYNEQFF.

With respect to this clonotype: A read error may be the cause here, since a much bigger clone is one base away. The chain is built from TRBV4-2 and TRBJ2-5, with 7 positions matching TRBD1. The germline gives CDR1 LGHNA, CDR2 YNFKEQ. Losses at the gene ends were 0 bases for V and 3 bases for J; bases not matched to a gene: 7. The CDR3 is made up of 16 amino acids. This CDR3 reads CASSQDGQAPKETQYF. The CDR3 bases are TGTGCCAGCAGCCAAGATGGACAGGCTCCCAAAGAGACCCAGTACTTC.

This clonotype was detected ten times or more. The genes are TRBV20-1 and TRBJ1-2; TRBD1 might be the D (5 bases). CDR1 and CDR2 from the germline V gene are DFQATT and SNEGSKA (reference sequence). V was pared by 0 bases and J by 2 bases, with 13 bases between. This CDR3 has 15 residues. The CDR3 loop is CSARDRARANYGYTF. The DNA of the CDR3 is TGCAGTGCTAGAGACAGGGCGAGGGCAAACTATGGCTACACCTTC.

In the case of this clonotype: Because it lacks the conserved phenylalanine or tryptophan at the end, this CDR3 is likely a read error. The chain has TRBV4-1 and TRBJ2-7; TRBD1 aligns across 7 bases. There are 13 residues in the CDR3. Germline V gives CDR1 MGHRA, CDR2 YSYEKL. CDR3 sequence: CARSQDRDYEQYY. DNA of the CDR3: TGCGCCAGGAGCCAAGACAGGGATTACGAGCAGTACTAC.

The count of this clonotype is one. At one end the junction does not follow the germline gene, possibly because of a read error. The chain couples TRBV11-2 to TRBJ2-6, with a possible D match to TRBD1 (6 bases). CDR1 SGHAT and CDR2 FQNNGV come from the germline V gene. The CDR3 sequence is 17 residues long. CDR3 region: CVSSLGTQRSRANVLTF. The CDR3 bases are TGTGTCAGCAGCTTAGGGACACAACGTTCTAGGGCCAACGTCCTGACTTTC.

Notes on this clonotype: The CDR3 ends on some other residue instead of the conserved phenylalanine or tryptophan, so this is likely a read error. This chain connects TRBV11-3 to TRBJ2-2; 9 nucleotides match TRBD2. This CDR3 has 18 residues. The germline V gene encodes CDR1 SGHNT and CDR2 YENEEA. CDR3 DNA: TGTACCAGCAGCTCCCGGGGAGCGGGAGGATACAGAGCCGGGGAACTGTTTTCT. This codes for CTSSSRGAGGYRAGELFS.

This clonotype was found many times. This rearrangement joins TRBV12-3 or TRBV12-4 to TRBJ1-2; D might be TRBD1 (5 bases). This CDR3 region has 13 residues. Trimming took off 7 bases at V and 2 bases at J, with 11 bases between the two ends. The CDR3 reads CASTLWGNYGYTF. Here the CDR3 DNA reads TGTGCCAGCACCTTATGGGGGAACTATGGCTACACCTTC.

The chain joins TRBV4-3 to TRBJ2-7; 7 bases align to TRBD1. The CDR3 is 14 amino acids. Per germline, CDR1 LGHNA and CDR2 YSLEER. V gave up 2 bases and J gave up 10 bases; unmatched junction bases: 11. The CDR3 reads CASSQRQGSYKQYF. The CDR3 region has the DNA TGCGCCAGCAGCCAACGACAGGGCTCCTACAAACAGTACTTC.

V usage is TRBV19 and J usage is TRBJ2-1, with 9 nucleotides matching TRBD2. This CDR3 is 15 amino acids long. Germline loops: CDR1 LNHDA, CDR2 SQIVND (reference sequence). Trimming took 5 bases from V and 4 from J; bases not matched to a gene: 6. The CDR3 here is CASSGGLAQYNEQFF. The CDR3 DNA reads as TGTGCCAGTAGTGGTGGACTAGCGCAATACAATGAGCAGTTCTTC.

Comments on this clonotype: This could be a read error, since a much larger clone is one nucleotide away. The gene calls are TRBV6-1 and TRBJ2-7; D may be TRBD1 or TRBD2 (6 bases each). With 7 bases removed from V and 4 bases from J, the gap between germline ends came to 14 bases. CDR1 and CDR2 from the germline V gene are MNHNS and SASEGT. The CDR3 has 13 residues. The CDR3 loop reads CASNGQGRYEQYF. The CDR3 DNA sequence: TGTGCCAGCAACGGGCAGGGGAGGTACGAGCAGTACTTC.

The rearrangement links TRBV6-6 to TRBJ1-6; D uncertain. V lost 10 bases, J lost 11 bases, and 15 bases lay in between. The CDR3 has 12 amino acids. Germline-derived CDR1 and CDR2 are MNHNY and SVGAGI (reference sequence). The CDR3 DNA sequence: TGTGCCAACAATTATGGCAGAGCACCCCTCCACTTT. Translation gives CANNYGRAPLHF.

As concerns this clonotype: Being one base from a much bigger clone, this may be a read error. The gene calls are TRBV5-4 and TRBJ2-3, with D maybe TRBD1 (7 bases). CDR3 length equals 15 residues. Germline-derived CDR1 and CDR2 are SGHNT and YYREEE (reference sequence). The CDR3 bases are TGTGCCTGCAGCTTGGCTGGGGTGCAGGGGGGTACGCAGTATTTT. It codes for CACSLAGVQGGTQYF.

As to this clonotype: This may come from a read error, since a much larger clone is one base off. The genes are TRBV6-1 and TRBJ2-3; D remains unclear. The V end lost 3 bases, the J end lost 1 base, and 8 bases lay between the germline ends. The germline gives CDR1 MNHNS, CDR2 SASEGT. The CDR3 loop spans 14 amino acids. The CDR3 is CASSDESGTDTQYF. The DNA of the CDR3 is TGTGCCAGCAGTGATGAAAGTGGCACAGATACGCAGTATTTT.

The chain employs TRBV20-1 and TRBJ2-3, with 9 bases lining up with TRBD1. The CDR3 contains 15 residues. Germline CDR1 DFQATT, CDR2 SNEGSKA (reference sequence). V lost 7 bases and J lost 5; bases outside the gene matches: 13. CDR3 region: CSVHTWDRAGDTQYF. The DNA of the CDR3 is TGCAGTGTTCACACTTGGGACAGGGCGGGAGATACGCAGTATTTT.

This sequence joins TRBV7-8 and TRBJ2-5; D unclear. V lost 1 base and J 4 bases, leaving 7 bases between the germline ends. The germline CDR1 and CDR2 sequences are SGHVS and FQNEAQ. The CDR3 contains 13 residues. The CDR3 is CASSLVVGETQYF. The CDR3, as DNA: TGTGCCAGCAGCTTAGTGGTCGGAGAGACCCAGTACTTC.

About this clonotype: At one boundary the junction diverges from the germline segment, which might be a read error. The CDR3: CVSAGTLGANVLTF. The CDR3 coding sequence is TGTGTCAGCGCGGGGACCTTGGGGGCCAACGTCCTGACCTTC. J is TRBJ2-6 and V is TRBV6-1; D may correspond to TRBD1 or TRBD2 (6 bases each). The CDR3 contains 14 residues. CDR1 and CDR2 from the germline V gene are MNHNS and SASEGT.

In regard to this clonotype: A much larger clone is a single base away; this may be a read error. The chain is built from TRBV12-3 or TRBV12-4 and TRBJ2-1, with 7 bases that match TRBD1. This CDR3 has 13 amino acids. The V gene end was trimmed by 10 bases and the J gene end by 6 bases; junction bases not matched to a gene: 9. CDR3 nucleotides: TGTGCCATCACCTCCAGGGGGATCAATGAGCAGTTCTTC. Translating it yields CAITSRGINEQFF.

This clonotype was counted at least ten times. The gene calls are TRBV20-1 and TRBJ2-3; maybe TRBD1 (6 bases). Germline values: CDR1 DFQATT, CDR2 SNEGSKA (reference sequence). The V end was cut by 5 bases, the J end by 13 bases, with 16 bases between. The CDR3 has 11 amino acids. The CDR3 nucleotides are TGCAGTGCTTTCACAGGGAATTACGAGTATTTT. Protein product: CSAFTGNYEYF.